These T cell receptor beta chains were read from a single sample in a study of OX40 agonist ivuxolimab in advanced cancers. Generated by immunoSEQ multiplex PCR, the TCRdb table keeps only in-frame clones and is missing some. The data contain around 150,000 clones, around 94% of them singletons. This material consisted of CD4+ or CD8+ T cells sorted from blood, taken in a trial of the OX40 agonist ivuxolimab. The receptors come from an adult with an advanced solid tumor such as melanoma, head and neck, liver or kidney cancer. Each CDR3 is given with its conserved first and last residue. The order of the fields is CDR3 protein, V gene.

CDR3 protein: CASSRSLAGGTHGYTF
V gene: TRBV2

CDR3 protein: CASTSGGTYNTEAFF
V gene: TRBV5-4

CDR3 protein: CSVQQGNTEAFF
V gene: TRBV29-1

CDR3 protein: CSVGGAQGYTF
V gene: TRBV20-1

CDR3 protein: CASSERTGGTGELFF
V gene: TRBV2

CDR3 protein: CASSQSGQGLGKLFF
V gene: TRBV5-1

CDR3 protein: CASSEATALVFHQPQHF
V gene: TRBV6-1

CDR3 protein: CASSEEASGLNIQYF
V gene: TRBV2

CDR3 protein: CASSDWGGGANVLTF
V gene: TRBV2

CDR3 protein: CAWRPPGYNEQFF
V gene: TRBV30

CDR3 protein: CASSLAPPGGAFF
V gene: TRBV7-2

CDR3 protein: CASSIRGRNQPQHF
V gene: TRBV5-4

CDR3 protein: CASSLARSLARETQYF
V gene: TRBV7-9

CDR3 protein: CASSLTGGNTIYF
V gene: TRBV5-4

CDR3 protein: CASSVASTSGAGTDTQYF
V gene: TRBV9

CDR3 protein: CASSFDGRSEAFF
V gene: TRBV11-3

CDR3 protein: CASSLSQGGKFF
V gene: TRBV28

CDR3 protein: CASRRDRGSYEQYF
V gene: TRBV28

CDR3 protein: CASRRGWGGNQPQHF
V gene: TRBV5-6

CDR3 protein: CASDPTNQPQHF
V gene: TRBV6-6

CDR3 protein: CASAAGGGTQYF
V gene: TRBV2

CDR3 protein: CASSLDRFREQYF
V gene: TRBV11-2

CDR3 protein: CASGPNGYEQYF
V gene: TRBV10-2

CDR3 protein: CASSDGQTNTGELFF
V gene: TRBV10-3

CDR3 protein: CASSVGGSGGSTDTQYF
V gene: TRBV9

CDR3 protein: CASSQALGVPNEKLFF
V gene: TRBV4-1

CDR3 protein: CASSNGRGQETQYF
V gene: TRBV5-1

CDR3 protein: CASSFLPSSVSSNEQFF
V gene: TRBV5-8

CDR3 protein: CASRRDSSNQPQHF
V gene: TRBV5-1

CDR3 protein: CASSAWTRSYEQYF
V gene: TRBV2

CDR3 protein: CASSYSWGSGANVLTF
V gene: TRBV6-5

CDR3 protein: CASSLGHIGTGNYEQYF
V gene: TRBV7-7

CDR3 protein: CASSQLWTSGRAAYEQYF
V gene: TRBV5-4

CDR3 protein: CASSKGTAGTYGYTF
V gene: TRBV7-6

CDR3 protein: CASRSTSISGKLFF
V gene: TRBV6-1

CDR3 protein: CASSLDRVDTQYF
V gene: TRBV5-1

CDR3 protein: CASSSLRGQGRYEQYF
V gene: TRBV5-1

CDR3 protein: CASSSTATGELFF
V gene: TRBV7-9

CDR3 protein: CASSTGPGQETQYF
V gene: TRBV6-5

CDR3 protein: CASSYTAQGGEKLFF
V gene: TRBV4-1

CDR3 protein: CASSLVRGQGTSAFF
V gene: TRBV11-2

CDR3 protein: CASSLVAPASYEQYF
V gene: TRBV7-2

CDR3 protein: CASSPPREETQYF
V gene: TRBV9

CDR3 protein: CASSTLGQTNTEAFF
V gene: TRBV7-2

CDR3 protein: CASSPTGEGYTIYF
V gene: TRBV28